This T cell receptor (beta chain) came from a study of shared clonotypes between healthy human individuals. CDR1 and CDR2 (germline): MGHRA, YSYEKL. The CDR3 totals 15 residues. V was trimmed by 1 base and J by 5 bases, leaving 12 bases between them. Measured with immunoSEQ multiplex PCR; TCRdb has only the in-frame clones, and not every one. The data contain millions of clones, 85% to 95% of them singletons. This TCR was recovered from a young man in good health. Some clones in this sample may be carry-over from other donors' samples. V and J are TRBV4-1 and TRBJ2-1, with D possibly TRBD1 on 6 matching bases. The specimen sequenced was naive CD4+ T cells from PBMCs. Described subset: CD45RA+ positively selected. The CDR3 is CASSQGTVGNNEQFF. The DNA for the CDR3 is TGCGCCAGCAGCCAAGGGACAGTGGGGAACAATGAGCAGTTCTTC.